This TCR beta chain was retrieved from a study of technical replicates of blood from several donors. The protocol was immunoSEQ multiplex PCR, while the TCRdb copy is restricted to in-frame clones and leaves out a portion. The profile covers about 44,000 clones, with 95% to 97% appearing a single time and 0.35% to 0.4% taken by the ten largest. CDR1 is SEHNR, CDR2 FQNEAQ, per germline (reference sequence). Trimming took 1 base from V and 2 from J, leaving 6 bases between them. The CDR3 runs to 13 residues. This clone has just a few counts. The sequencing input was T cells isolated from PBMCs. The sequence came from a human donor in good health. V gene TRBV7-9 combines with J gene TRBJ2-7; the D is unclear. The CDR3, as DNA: TGTGCCAGCAGCTTAGACAGTACCTACGAGCAGTACTTC. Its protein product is CASSLDSTYEQYF. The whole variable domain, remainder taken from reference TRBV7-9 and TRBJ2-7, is DTGVSQNPRHKITKRGQNVTFRCDPISEHNRLYWYRQTLGQGPEFLTYFQNEAQLEKSRLLSDRFSAERPKGSFSTLEIQRTEQGDSAMYLCASSLDSTYEQYFGPGTRLTVT.